This T cell receptor (beta chain) was recorded in a study of T cells of healthy individuals (dated by TCRdb to the late 2010s). Reading from cysteine to phenylalanine, the CDR3 counts 14 amino acids. Kept here is only the CDR3 DNA, which spans 42 bases and is read in frame from base 1. V is cut back by 5 bases and J by 5 bases, with 6 bases in the junction unmatched. According to the germline V gene, CDR1 reads MDHEN and CDR2 reads SYDVKM. This clonotype was counted between two and nine times. Its antigen target is currently unknown. No quality values exist for individual bases; no much larger clone is one base distant. The library was obtained by 5' RACE. Instrument on record: Illumina MiSeq. The raw public data were reprocessed by TCRdb itself: fastp quality trimming at Q25, MiXCR clonotype calling, in-frame beta chains only. All rows with the same CDR3 protein become a single entry with the most common DNA and genes. For this sample there are approximately 100,000 distinct CDR3 sequences; about 16% appear just once. Approximately 6% of the sample is in the top ten clones.

Recombination linked TRBV28 to TRBJ1-5, and 7 junctional nucleotides match TRBD1. The sequence was obtained from a human donor in good health. Here the CDR3 is given as CASSRDRVDQPQHF. The nucleotide sequence is given as TGTGCCAGCAGTCGAGACAGGGTGGATCAGCCCCAGCATTTT.